There are many counts of the clone carrying this T cell receptor (beta chain). The data were taken from a study of T cells after yellow fever vaccination. The CDR3 runs to 11 residues. The V gene's germline CDR1 is SGHDT and CDR2 YYEEEE. With 4 bases removed from V and 4 bases from J, the gap between germline ends came to 6 bases. One entry per CDR3 protein results from TCRdb running MiXCR on the 5' RACE reads. The table includes 200,000 to 300,000 distinct CDR3 sequences, approximately 6.8% detected once. The rearrangement links TRBV5-6 to TRBJ2-7; no clear D gene. This sequence was found in a young man who received the YFV17D yellow fever vaccine. This sample comprised CD4+ T cells sorted from PBMCs, obtained on the day of the yellow fever booster vaccination. CDR3 nucleotide sequence: TGTGCCAGCAGCCGACTGTACGAGCAGTACTTC. Translation gives CASSRLYEQYF.